This T cell receptor beta chain was recorded in a study of shared clonotypes between healthy human individuals. Only one count was recorded for this clone. Here immunoSEQ multiplex PCR was the method, and the copy in TCRdb shows in-frame clones only, minus some. Of about 500,000 clones in the sample, roughly three quarters were seen once. The receptor's source is a woman in her thirties or forties in good health. Some clones in this sample may be carry-over from other donors' samples. The material sequenced was PBMCs.

CDR3 sequence: CSVEGGTSGPTDTQYF. CDR3 DNA: TGCAGCGTTGAGGGGGGGACTAGCGGGCCCACAGATACGCAGTATTTT. J is TRBJ2-3 and V is TRBV29-1; TRBD2 matches at 12 bases. V dropped 3 bases and J dropped 2; count of bases not matched to a gene: 6. In germline, CDR1 is SQVTM, CDR2 ANQGSEA. The CDR3 covers 16 residues.